Shown below are 8 T cell receptor beta chains from a single sample sequenced in a study of identifying expanded T cells in peripheral blood (dated by TCRdb to the late 2010s). The library was made by the immunoSEQ multiplex PCR assay. Sourced from immuneACCESS, this table was stored by TCRdb with only in-frame sequences that have V and J called. A share of the clones is absent; for the studies checked, an unresolved V gene accounts for under half, and the remainder has no known explanation. The sample contains about 100,000 clones, over 80% of them found a single time. The ten biggest clones cover 5% to 6.5% of the sample. The sample was blood. The receptors originated from a person aged 18 to 70 in good health.

The chain combines TRBV2 with TRBJ2-1, with 11 bases that match TRBD2. After removal of 4 bases from V and 4 bases from J, the junction contained 6 bases not matched to a gene. Germline V lookup: CDR1 SNHLY, CDR2 FYNNEI. The CDR3 length is 16 residues. The CDR3 loop is CASSVLAGGLYNEQFF. Written as DNA, the CDR3 is TGTGCCAGCAGTGTTCTAGCGGGAGGTCTGTACAATGAGCAGTTCTTC.

The chain links TRBV25-1 to TRBJ1-3; a weak D match, TRBD1 (6 bases). V dropped 4 bases and J dropped 0 bases, with 10 bases sitting between them. The CDR3 covers 15 residues. Germline lookup yields CDR1 MGHDK and CDR2 SYGVNS. DNA of the CDR3: TGTGCCAGCAGTGCCCCCAGGGGCTCTGGAAACACCATATATTTT. Translated: CASSAPRGSGNTIYF.

J is TRBJ2-1 and V is TRBV10-2; no clear D. This CDR3 has 14 residues. Germline CDR1 reads WSHSY; CDR2 reads SAAADI. The germline V and J ends were trimmed by 4 bases and 2 bases, with 9 bases remaining between them. The CDR3 nucleotides read TGCGCCAGCAGTGTTGGCAGCCCCTACAATGAGCAGTTCTTC. Translated: CASSVGSPYNEQFF.

The chain employs TRBV5-1 and TRBJ2-2, with TRBD1 as a possible D gene (5 bases). CDR3 length equals 14 residues. Per germline, CDR1 SGHRS and CDR2 YFSETQ. The V end was cut by 4 bases, the J end by 3 bases, with 10 bases between. CDR3 DNA: TGCGCCAGCAGCATGGACATCCACACCGGGGAGCTGTTTTTT. Protein sequence: CASSMDIHTGELFF.

The chain combines TRBV6-1 with TRBJ2-2; no clear D. This CDR3 is built from 14 residues. Germline V gives CDR1 MNHNS, CDR2 SASEGT. V lost 7 bases and J 5 bases, leaving 14 bases between the germline ends. The CDR3 is CASTGGRLTGELFF. In DNA, the CDR3 is TGTGCCAGCACTGGCGGACGTCTGACCGGGGAGCTGTTTTTT.

V usage is TRBV27 and J usage is TRBJ1-6; no reliable D call. CDR1 and CDR2 (germline): MNHEY, SMNVEV (reference sequence). The CDR3 loop spans 13 amino acids. Trimming cost V 4 bases and J 8 bases, with 9 bases left between them. The CDR3 is CASSYEGYSPLHF. In nucleotides, the CDR3 is TGTGCCAGCAGTTACGAAGGGTATTCACCCCTCCACTTT.

This chain uses TRBV6-1 with TRBJ1-2; tentatively, D is TRBD1 (5 bases). The ends were cut back, 2 bases at V and 8 bases at J, with 18 bases in the middle. This CDR3 spans 15 amino acids. The germline V gene has CDR1 MNHNS and CDR2 SASEGT. The CDR3 nucleotides read TGTGCCAGCAGTGAAACCCCTGGGCAGGGAAGGGGCTACACCTTC. Residues: CASSETPGQGRGYTF.

The chain is built from TRBV11-1 and TRBJ1-2; the D gene is possibly TRBD1 (6 bases). Germline-derived CDR1 and CDR2 are SGHAT and FQDESV (reference sequence). V lost 3 bases to trimming and J lost 3 bases, with 11 bases between them. This CDR3 has 14 amino acids. DNA of the CDR3: TGTGCCAGCAGCTTCACCGGGACACACTATGGCTACACCTTC. This encodes CASSFTGTHYGYTF.